The TCR beta chain described here comes from a study of CD8+CD57+ T cells in acquired aplastic anemia. Background on the study: Roughly 11 million reads, on average, were obtained for CD4+ cells from healthy donors. Overall study findings and caveats: Patients and healthy controls showed no significant CD8+ Simpson's diversity difference. Researchers report that around 29 CD8+ CDR3 sequences appeared in both patients and controls.

In germline, CDR1 is SGDLS, CDR2 YYNGEE. Unmatched junction bases numbered 4, after V lost 0 bases and J lost 2 bases. This CDR3 has 15 residues. Template material for TCR beta VDJ and CDR3 profiling consisted of genomic DNA. TCRdb re-called the reads with MiXCR, one entry per CDR3 protein. The sample shows over 150,000 distinct CDR3 sequences, roughly half of them seen only once. This clonotype has a count of ten or more. The antigen remains undetermined. This TCR derives from a human donor in good health, serving as a control. The sample taken for sequencing was sorted CD4+, CD8+, or CD8+CD57+ T cells (not recorded which) from PBMCs. The genes are TRBV9 and TRBJ2-5, with 7 bases fitting TRBD1. DNA for the CDR3: TGTGCCAGCAGCGTAGCGCCGGACAGGCAAGAGACCCAGTACTTC. This codes for CASSVAPDRQETQYF.